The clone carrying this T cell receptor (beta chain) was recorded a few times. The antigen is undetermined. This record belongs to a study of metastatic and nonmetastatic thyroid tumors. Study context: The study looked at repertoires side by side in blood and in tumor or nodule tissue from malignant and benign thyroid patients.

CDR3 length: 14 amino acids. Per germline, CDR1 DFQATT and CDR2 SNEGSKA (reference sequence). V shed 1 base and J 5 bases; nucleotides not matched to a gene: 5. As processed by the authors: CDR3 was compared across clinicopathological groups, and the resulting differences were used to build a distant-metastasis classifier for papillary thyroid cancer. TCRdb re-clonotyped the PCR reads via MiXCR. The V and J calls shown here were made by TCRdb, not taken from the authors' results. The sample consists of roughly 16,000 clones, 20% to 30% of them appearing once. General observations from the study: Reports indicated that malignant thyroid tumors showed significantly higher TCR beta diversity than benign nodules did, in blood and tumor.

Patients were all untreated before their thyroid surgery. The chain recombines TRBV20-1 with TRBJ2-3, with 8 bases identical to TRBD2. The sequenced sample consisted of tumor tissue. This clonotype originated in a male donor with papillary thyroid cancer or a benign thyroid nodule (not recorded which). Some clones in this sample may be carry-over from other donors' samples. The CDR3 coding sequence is TGCAGTGCTAGAGGGACGGGGGGGCTAGATACGCAGTATTTT. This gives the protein CSARGTGGLDTQYF.